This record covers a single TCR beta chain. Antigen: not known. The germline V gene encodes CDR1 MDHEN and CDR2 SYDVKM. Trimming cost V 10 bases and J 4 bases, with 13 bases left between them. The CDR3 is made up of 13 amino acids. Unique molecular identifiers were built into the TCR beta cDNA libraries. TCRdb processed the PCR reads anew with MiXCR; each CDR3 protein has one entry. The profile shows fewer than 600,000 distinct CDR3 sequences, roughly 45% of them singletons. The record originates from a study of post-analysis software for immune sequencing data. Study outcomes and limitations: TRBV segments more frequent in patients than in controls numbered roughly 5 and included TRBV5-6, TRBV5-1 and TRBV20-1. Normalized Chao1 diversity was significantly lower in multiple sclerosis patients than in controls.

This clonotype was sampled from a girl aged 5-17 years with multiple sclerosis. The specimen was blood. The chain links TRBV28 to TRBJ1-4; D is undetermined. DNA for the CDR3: TGTGCCACCGACGGTAGCTTTAATGAAAAACTGTTTTTT. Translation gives CATDGSFNEKLFF.